This record concerns one T cell receptor (beta chain) sequence. Its antigen is unknown. At one end the junction does not follow the germline gene, possibly because of a read error. The germline V gene encodes CDR1 ENHRY and CDR2 SYGVKD. CDR3 length equals 11 residues. This entry comes from a study of cytomegalovirus exposure and HLA in healthy donors. Study-wide findings and caveats: A later analysis reportedly identified an Asian-associated ancestry cluster as carrying fewer N-insertions than the approximately 670-donor mean.

60 Vbeta and 13 Jbeta primers were used in PCR. Clones were sequenced by immunoSEQ multiplex PCR, and TCRdb holds only the in-frame ones, with some missing. The data contain approximately 220,000 clones, 76% of them singletons. The origin of this receptor is a man between 18 and 29 years old in good health and CMV-seronegative. The sample taken for sequencing was PBMCs. The chain employs TRBV10-3 and TRBJ1-2, with 7 bases that match TRBD1. CDR3 sequence: CAISESTGTFF. CDR3 DNA: TGTGCCATCAGTGAGTCGACAGGGACCTTCTTC.